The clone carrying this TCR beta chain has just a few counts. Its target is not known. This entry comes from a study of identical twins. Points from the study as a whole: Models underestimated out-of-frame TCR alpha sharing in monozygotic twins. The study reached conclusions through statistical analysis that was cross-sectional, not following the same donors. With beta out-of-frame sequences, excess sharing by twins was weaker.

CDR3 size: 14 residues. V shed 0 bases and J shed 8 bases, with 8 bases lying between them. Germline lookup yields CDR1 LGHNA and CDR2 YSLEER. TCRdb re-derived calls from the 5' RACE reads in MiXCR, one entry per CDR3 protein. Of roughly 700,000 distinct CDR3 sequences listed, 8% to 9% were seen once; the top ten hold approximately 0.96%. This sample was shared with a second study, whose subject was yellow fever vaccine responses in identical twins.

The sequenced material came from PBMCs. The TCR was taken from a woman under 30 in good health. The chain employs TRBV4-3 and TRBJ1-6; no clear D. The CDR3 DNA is TGCGCCAGCAGCCAAGAATTCCGGGATTCACCCCTCCACTTT. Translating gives CASSQEFRDSPLHF.